What follows are 8 T cell receptor beta chains derived from one specimen sequenced in a study of blood T cells in healthy people across ages. Primers used in a second PCR of about 7 to 12 cycles were a sample-barcoded 5' primer and a J-beta primer mix. Each CDR3 protein is one row after TCRdb ran MiXCR on the 5' RACE reads. The top ten hold 18% of the sample, which has roughly 500,000 distinct CDR3 sequences, 25% to 30% seen once. The specimen was blood. The receptors derive from a woman between 70 and 85 years old in good health.

This clonotype was seen repeatedly, ten times or more. At one end the junction does not follow the germline gene, possibly because of a read error. The V call is TRBV3-1, the J call TRBJ2-5; D call uncertain. CDR1 and CDR2 (germline): LGHDT, YNNKEL (reference sequence). The CDR3 sequence is 12 residues long. The CDR3 nucleotides are TGTGCCAGCAGTCAAGTTAGGGAGACCCAGTACTTC. It specifies CASSQVRETQYF.

The CDR3 coding sequence is TGTGCCAGCAGCTTACCGGGACAGGGGGCGATGAATGAGCAGTTCTTC. Protein: CASSLPGQGAMNEQFF. The chain couples TRBV5-6 to TRBJ2-1; the match to TRBD1 covers 12 bases. The V and J ends lost 2 bases and 7 bases, in that order; junction bases with no gene match: 7. Germline V gene sequence: CDR1 SGHDT, CDR2 YYEEEE. This CDR3 region has 16 residues.

This clonotype was seen a few times. This chain connects TRBV7-2 to TRBJ2-3; D unclear. Germline CDR1 reads SGHTA; CDR2 reads FQGNSA. V gave up 5 bases and J gave up 0 bases, with 15 bases separating them. This CDR3 is 16 amino acids long. CDR3 residues: CASSLGLHLSTDTQYF. The DNA for the CDR3 is TGTGCCAGCAGCCTAGGTCTTCACCTTAGCACAGATACGCAGTATTTT.

The V gene is TRBV10-3, the J gene TRBJ2-3; either TRBD1 or TRBD2 may supply D (5 bases each). Trimming took off 4 bases at V and 5 bases at J, with 16 bases between the two ends. Germline values: CDR1 ENHRY, CDR2 SYGVKD. The CDR3 is made up of 15 amino acids. The CDR3 DNA reads as TGTGCCATCAGTGTCCGGGACCCTCGCGAAGATACGCAGTATTTT. Translation gives CAISVRDPREDTQYF.

The chain carries TRBV6-2 or TRBV6-3 and TRBJ2-3; TRBD2 aligns across 8 bases. J gave up 0 bases and V 6 bases, and 8 bases lay outside the gene matches. This CDR3 is built from 16 residues. Germline V gene data show CDR1 as MNHEY and CDR2 as SVGEGT. The DNA for the CDR3 is TGTGCCAGCAGACCGCATAGCGGGGAGAGCACAGATACGCAGTATTTT. Protein: CASRPHSGESTDTQYF.

On this clonotype: At one of its ends the junction is not consistent with the germline gene, which may arise from a read error. The V call is TRBV15, the J call TRBJ2-7; 11 bases match TRBD1. The length of the CDR3 is 17 residues. Germline loops: CDR1 LNHNV, CDR2 YYDKDF (reference sequence). The CDR3 loop is CVTSRPQTGTGGYEQYF. DNA of the CDR3: TGTGTCACCAGCAGGCCCCAAACCGGGACAGGGGGCTACGAGCAGTACTTC.

The CDR3 sequence: CASSVGSGGANIKYF. The CDR3 DNA is TGTGCCAGCAGCGTAGGTAGCGGGGGGGCCAATATTAAGTATTTT. The chain has TRBV9 and TRBJ2-3, with TRBD2 matching over 11 bases. The germline CDR1 and CDR2 sequences are SGDLS and YYNGEE. This CDR3 has 15 amino acids. The J segment lost 13 bases and the V segment lost 0 bases, leaving 10 bases of the junction unmatched.

Remarks on this clonotype: A much bigger clone sits one base away, suggesting this may be a read error. This chain links TRBV20-1 with TRBJ1-2; 7 positions agree with TRBD1. The length of the CDR3 is 15 residues. Germline CDR1 DFQATT, CDR2 SNEGSKA (reference sequence). CDR3 amino acids: CSARRQGVLNYGCTF. The CDR3 DNA follows: TGCAGTGCTAGACGACAGGGCGTACTTAACTATGGCTGCACCTTC.